The 25 T cell receptor beta chains listed next were all sequenced from one sample in a study of Ad26.COV2.S vaccination and SARS-CoV-2 variants. TCRdb's copy holds only in-frame clones and misses some; the assay was immunoSEQ multiplex PCR. The sample records about 680,000 clones, around 92% being singletons. The treatment is: about 20 received Ad26.COV2.S at low or high dose, single or two shots; a few received placebo; per-sample allocation not given. The samples date from day 63 after the first vaccine or placebo injection. The source material was peripheral blood, sampled in a trial of Ad26.COV2.S vaccine versus placebo. The receptors come from a person between 18 and 65 years old who received the Ad26.COV2.S COVID-19 vaccine or a placebo.

CDR3: CASSLGLDTQYF. The CDR3 region has the DNA TGTGCCAGCAGCTTAGGCTTAGATACGCAGTATTTT. J is TRBJ2-3 and V is TRBV7-3; D gene unclear. The V gene lost 2 bases and the J gene lost 5 bases, with 5 bases spanning the gap. Germline lookup yields CDR1 SGHTA and CDR2 FQGTGA. The CDR3 totals 12 residues.

Written as DNA, the CDR3 is TGTGCCACCAGCAGAGAAGGGAAGGAGACTGAAGCTTTCTTT. Translated, it gives CATSREGKETEAFF. The chain is built from TRBV15 and TRBJ1-1; no firm D call. In germline, CDR1 is LNHNV, CDR2 YYDKDF (reference sequence). This CDR3 region has 14 residues. The V end was cut by 0 bases, the J end by 5 bases, with 10 bases between.

CDR3 protein: CATSDSGTAGGEDEKLFF. The CDR3 DNA follows: TGTGCCACCAGTGACTCCGGGACCGCAGGGGGTGAAGATGAAAAACTGTTTTTT. This chain joins TRBV24-1 and TRBJ1-4; 7 nucleotides align to TRBD1. The germline CDR1 and CDR2 sequences are KGHDR and SFDVKD. The J segment lost 6 bases and the V segment lost 4 bases, leaving 16 bases of the junction unmatched. This CDR3 comprises 18 residues.

This sequence joins TRBV5-1 and TRBJ2-1, with D unresolved. This CDR3 has 16 residues. Trimming took 0 bases from V and 0 from J, leaving 10 bases between them. Per germline, CDR1 SGHRS and CDR2 YFSETQ. The CDR3 here is CASSLGYWSSYNEQFF. Here the CDR3 DNA reads TGCGCCAGCAGCTTGGGGTACTGGAGCTCCTACAATGAGCAGTTCTTC.

The chain links TRBV6-6 to TRBJ2-7; 14 positions match TRBD2. Germline values: CDR1 MNHNY, CDR2 SVGAGI (reference sequence). This CDR3 has 14 amino acids. With V trimmed by 6 bases and J by 9 bases, 7 bases remained unmatched. CDR3 nucleotides: TGTGCCAGCAGCACCGGGACTAGCGGGAGCGGGCAGTACTTC. This codes for CASSTGTSGSGQYF.

The chain couples TRBV5-5 to TRBJ1-2; maybe TRBD1 (5 bases). V lost 7 bases and J lost 6, with 16 bases in between. This CDR3 is built from 13 residues. Germline V gene lookup returns CDR1 SGHKS and CDR2 YYEKEE (reference sequence). The CDR3 region is CASSRRQGDGYTF. The CDR3 DNA follows: TGTGCCAGCTCCCGCCGGCAGGGTGATGGCTACACCTTC.

A word on this clone: The sample has other DNA sequences that encode this CDR3 too. The V and J genes are TRBV27 and TRBJ2-7; the match to TRBD1 covers 10 bases. V lost 2 bases, J lost 4 bases, and 2 bases stayed unmatched. Germline V lookup: CDR1 MNHEY, CDR2 SMNVEV (reference sequence). This CDR3 contains 14 residues. CDR3 protein: CASSLGTGAYEQYF. The CDR3 nucleotides are TGTGCCAGCAGTTTAGGGACAGGGGCGTACGAGCAGTACTTC.

This chain connects TRBV3-1 (or the pseudogene TRBV3-2) to TRBJ2-1; 8 bases fit TRBD2. The CDR3 totals 15 residues. CDR1 and CDR2 from the germline V gene are LGHDT and YNNKEL (reference sequence). J lost 4 bases, V lost 1 base, and 3 bases had no gene match. The CDR3 loop is CASSQGSGMYNEQFF. The CDR3 DNA reads TGTGCCAGCAGCCAAGGTAGCGGGATGTACAATGAGCAGTTCTTC.

This chain links TRBV6-5 with TRBJ1-2; 7 nucleotides align to TRBD1. The CDR3 length is 15 residues. Trimming at V came to 4 bases and at J to 8 bases, leaving 13 bases not matched to a gene. Germline CDR1 MNHEY, CDR2 SVGAGI. CDR3 sequence reads: CASSSPGTVEEGYTF. DNA for the CDR3: TGTGCCAGCAGTTCGCCCGGGACAGTTGAAGAAGGCTACACCTTC.

The chain recombines TRBV21-1 with TRBJ2-1. TRBV21-1 is a listed pseudogene. The CDR3 loop spans 15 amino acids. DNA for the CDR3: TGTGCCAGCAGCAAAGCGCTCCCCGGCCACAATGAGCAGTTCTTC. This sequence encodes CASSKALPGHNEQFF.

The rearrangement uses TRBV18 and TRBJ1-2; D possibly corresponds to TRBD1 (6 bases). Between the trimmed V and J ends, which lost 3 bases and 2 bases, there was a span of 16 bases. Germline loops: CDR1 KGHSH, CDR2 LQKENI. This CDR3 has 16 amino acids. This CDR3 reads CASSPYPRQANYGYTF. The CDR3 bases are TGTGCCAGCTCACCTTACCCTCGACAGGCCAACTATGGCTACACCTTC. Full variable domain (rest looked up from reference TRBV18 and TRBJ1-2): NAGVMQNPRHLVRRRGQEARLRCSPMKGHSHVYWYRQLPEEGLKFMVYLQKENIIDESGMPKERFSAEFPKEGPSILRIQQVVRGDSAAYFCASSPYPRQANYGYTFGSGTRLTVV.

The chain carries TRBV30 and TRBJ1-6; D is unresolved. Germline assignment: CDR1 GTSNPN and CDR2 SVGIG (reference sequence). V was shortened by 5 bases and J by 3 bases, with 8 bases between the two germline ends. The CDR3 covers 13 residues. The CDR3 DNA follows: TGTGCCTGGGACGGGGTCTATAATTCACCCCTCCACTTT. Translated: CAWDGVYNSPLHF. The full variable domain, in which reference TRBV30 and TRBJ1-6 provide the parts outside the CDR3, is SQTIHQWPATLVQPVGSPLSLECTVEGTSNPNLYWYRQAAGRGLQLLFYSVGIGQISSEVPQNLSASRPQDRQFILSSKKLLLSDSGFYLCAWDGVYNSPLHFGNGTRLTVT.

This chain joins TRBV19 and TRBJ2-2; 9 positions match TRBD1. The CDR3 has 16 amino acids. The junction had 6 bases not matched to a gene; V was cut back by 5 bases and J by 2 bases. Germline CDR1 is LNHDA and CDR2 is SQIVND (reference sequence). CDR3 in amino acids: CASSHPGQGNTGELFF. CDR3 in DNA: TGTGCCAGTAGTCACCCGGGACAGGGCAACACCGGGGAGCTGTTTTTT.

In regard to this clone: This same CDR3 is encoded by further DNA sequences in the sample. The rearrangement joins TRBV5-1 to TRBJ2-3; D may be TRBD2 (5 bases). The CDR3 loop spans 15 amino acids. The germline gives CDR1 SGHRS, CDR2 YFSETQ. Trimming shortened V by 0 bases and J by 0 bases, and 8 bases separated the two germline ends. The CDR3 nucleotides are TGCGCCAGCAGCTTGGCCGGGATTAGCACAGATACGCAGTATTTT. It translates to CASSLAGISTDTQYF.

The J gene is TRBJ2-2, the V gene TRBV24-1, with TRBD2 matching 8 bases. In germline, CDR1 is KGHDR, CDR2 SFDVKD. V shed 4 bases and J 2 bases; nucleotides not matched to a gene: 2. The CDR3 totals 15 residues. CDR3 in DNA: TGTGCCACCAGTGAGGCGGGAGGAAACACCGGGGAGCTGTTTTTT. Its protein product is CATSEAGGNTGELFF.

The J gene is TRBJ1-4, the V gene TRBV9, with D tentatively TRBD1 (6 bases). The V gene lost 0 bases and the J gene lost 0 bases, with 12 bases spanning the gap. Germline CDR1 reads SGDLS; CDR2 reads YYNGEE. This CDR3 spans 17 amino acids. CDR3 DNA: TGTGCCAGCAGCGTAGGGGGACGGACAGCAACTAATGAAAAACTGTTTTTT. Its translation is CASSVGGRTATNEKLFF.

The gene calls are TRBV10-2 and TRBJ2-7, with TRBD1 as a possible D gene (6 bases). The CDR3 has 20 amino acids. Trimming took 3 bases from V and 3 from J, leaving 30 bases between them. Per the germline V gene, CDR1 is WSHSY and CDR2 is SAAADI. The CDR3 spells CASSDTGFPLWLFLHYEQYF. CDR3 sequence (DNA): TGCGCCAGCAGTGATACAGGGTTCCCCCTTTGGCTCTTTCTTCACTACGAGCAGTACTTC.

CDR3 sequence reads: CASGQKMVTNTEAFF. The CDR3 coding sequence is TGTGCCAGCGGTCAAAAGATGGTGACGAACACTGAAGCTTTCTTT. The rearrangement links TRBV2 to TRBJ1-1; D not resolved. The CDR3 has 15 residues. Between the trimmed V and J ends, which lost 8 bases and 1 base, there was a span of 17 bases. Germline V gene sequence: CDR1 SNHLY, CDR2 FYNNEI.

The chain links TRBV5-1 to TRBJ1-2; possibly TRBD1 for D (5 bases). This CDR3 contains 15 residues. V lost 0 bases and J lost 5, with 14 bases in between. CDR1 and CDR2 from the germline V gene are SGHRS and YFSETQ. The CDR3 is CASSLAAGTEYGYTF. The CDR3 DNA is TGCGCCAGCAGCTTGGCCGCCGGGACGGAGTATGGCTACACCTTC. Full variable domain (missing parts from reference TRBV5-1 and TRBJ1-2): KAGVTQTPRYLIKTRGQQVTLSCSPISGHRSVSWYQQTPGQGLQFLFEYFSETQRNKGNFPGRFSGRQFSNSRSEMNVSTLELGDSALYLCASSLAAGTEYGYTFGSGTRLTVV.

The rearrangement uses TRBV27 and TRBJ2-7; 11 bases are a match to TRBD1. Trimming cost V 5 bases and J 7 bases; bases outside gene matches: 7. CDR1 and CDR2 (germline): MNHEY, SMNVEV (reference sequence). CDR3 length: 14 amino acids. The CDR3 DNA is TGTGCCAGCAGTCACCGGACAGGGGGCGGTGAGCAGTACTTC. It yields the protein CASSHRTGGGEQYF.

The rearrangement links TRBV19 to TRBJ1-4, with 8 bases identical to TRBD1. The CDR3 sequence is 15 residues long. Trimming at V came to 8 bases and at J to 1 base, leaving 6 bases not matched to a gene. The germline gives CDR1 LNHDA, CDR2 SQIVND (reference sequence). CDR3 sequence reads: CASAGTGVTNEKLFF. CDR3 DNA sequence: TGTGCCAGTGCCGGGACAGGAGTAACTAATGAAAAACTGTTTTTT.

Here the CDR3 reads CASSLAPGLDTGELFF. As DNA, the CDR3 is TGTGCCAGCAGCTTAGCTCCGGGACTAGACACCGGGGAGCTGTTTTTT. The V and J genes are TRBV11-2 and TRBJ2-2; TRBD2 matches 8 bases. The CDR3 runs to 16 residues. Losses at the gene ends were 1 base for V and 3 bases for J; bases not matched to a gene: 4. Germline V gene lookup returns CDR1 SGHAT and CDR2 FQNNGV.

The chain joins TRBV3-1 (or the pseudogene TRBV3-2) to TRBJ1-4; D ambiguous. Trimming shortened V by 3 bases and J by 0 bases, and 11 bases separated the two germline ends. The V gene's germline CDR1 is LGHDT and CDR2 YNNKEL (reference sequence). This CDR3 comprises 16 residues. The chain's CDR3 is CASSQLDKATNEKLFF. The CDR3 DNA reads as TGTGCCAGCAGCCAGTTAGACAAGGCAACTAATGAAAAACTGTTTTTT.

This sequence joins TRBV7-2 and TRBJ1-4, with D perhaps matching TRBD1 (5 bases). The germline gives CDR1 SGHTA, CDR2 FQGNSA. The CDR3 totals 14 residues. V was clipped by 1 base and J by 8 bases, with 11 bases between them. The CDR3 coding sequence is TGTGCCAGCAGCTTAGATGGGGGACGGGAAAAACTGTTTTTT. It yields the protein CASSLDGGREKLFF.

The gene calls are TRBV18 and TRBJ2-1; 8 positions match TRBD2. In germline, CDR1 is KGHSH, CDR2 LQKENI. The J segment lost 0 bases and the V segment lost 6 bases, leaving 1 base of the junction unmatched. This CDR3 spans 14 amino acids. The CDR3 nucleotides are TGTGCCAGCTCCGGGACTAGCTCCTACAATGAGCAGTTCTTC. This encodes CASSGTSSYNEQFF.